The sequence of this T cell receptor beta chain was determined in a study of OX40 agonist ivuxolimab in advanced cancers. As for the study in general: Prior anti-PD-1, anti-PD-L1 or anti-CTLA-4 therapy was allowed; 40% had some. General observations from the study: CD8+ T cells (on average) carried more expanded clones than CD4+ T cells. No antigen was identified for the clonally expanded peripheral T cells.

The V and J ends lost 4 bases and 4 bases respectively, with 16 bases between them. Germline CDR1 and CDR2: MRHNA and SNTAGT. The CDR3 is 15 amino acids. This table comes from immunoSEQ multiplex PCR, and its TCRdb copy is limited to in-frame clones, with some not included. In the table there are approximately 66,000 clones, 88% of which are singletons. A word on this clone: Its matching antigen is unknown.

The chain carries TRBV6-4 and TRBJ1-2, with D tentatively TRBD1 (5 bases). This sample comprised CD4+ or CD8+ T cells sorted from blood, obtained in a trial of the OX40 agonist ivuxolimab. This sequence was found in an adult with an advanced solid tumor such as melanoma, head and neck, liver or kidney cancer. The CDR3 loop is CASSGPRLQVYGYTF. The CDR3 DNA reads TGTGCCAGCAGTGGGCCTCGTTTACAGGTCTATGGCTACACCTTC.